This is a list of T cell receptor beta chains from one sample in a study of blood T cell repertoires in COVID-19. Libraries were prepared by immunoSEQ multiplex PCR; TCRdb keeps only in-frame clonotypes and omits some of them. Here the sample spans fewer than 250,000 clones, 81% being singletons. Input material: PBMCs or T cells enriched from blood (not recorded which). These TCRs come from a woman aged 45-59 years with acute COVID-19. The CDR3 runs from the conserved cysteine through the conserved F or W. The order of the fields is D gene, clone size, J gene, V gene, CDR3 DNA, CDR3 protein. The D gene is left open where the match is weak. Size is omitted from some rows. Given values are once, few, many or a class for expanded clones.

>TRBD1|.|TRBJ1-3|TRBV28
TGTGCCAGCAATGGACAGGGAGGTCAAGCCACCATATATTTT
CASNGQGGQATIYF
>.|.|TRBJ1-2|TRBV19
TGTGCCAGTAGTGCATCTTTGTCAGTTAACTATGGCTACACCTTC
CASSASLSVNYGYTF
>TRBD1|.|TRBJ2-3|TRBV7-2
TGTGCCAGCAGCTCAGGACAGGGCGCTAGCACAGATACGCAGTATTTT
CASSSGQGASTDTQYF
>.|once|TRBJ1-3|TRBV14
TGTGCCAGCAAAGCCTCGGGGGCTGGAAACACCATATATTTT
CASKASGAGNTIYF
>TRBD1|.|TRBJ1-4|TRBV28
TGTGCCAGCAGCCGGGACAGGAATGAAAAACTGTTTTTT
CASSRDRNEKLFF
>.|.|TRBJ2-1|TRBV5-6
TGTGCCAGCAGCTTGGGACCTAGCTCCTACAATGAGCAGTTCTTC
CASSLGPSSYNEQFF
>TRBD1|.|TRBJ1-2|TRBV11-3
TGTGCCAGCACCCTTAATGGGGACAGAGGGGGCTACACCTTC
CASTLNGDRGGYTF
>.|.|TRBJ1-1|TRBV20-1
TGCAGTGCTAGTCCCGGGGTCAACACTGAAGCTTTCTTT
CSASPGVNTEAFF
>TRBD2|.|TRBJ2-7|TRBV18
TGTGCCAGCTCACCACGGGGACTAGCGGGATTGGATGGTTCGGCCTACGAGCAGTACTTC
CASSPRGLAGLDGSAYEQYF
>.|.|TRBJ2-7|TRBV6-6
TGTGCCAGCAGTTACTCGAGTTCGTCAGGGGACGAGCAGTACTTC
CASSYSSSSGDEQYF
>TRBD1|.|TRBJ1-2|TRBV28
TGTGCCAGCAGTCGGGACAGGGTGGGGGGCTACACCTTC
CASSRDRVGGYTF
>TRBD2|few|TRBJ2-1|TRBV7-3
TGTGCCAGCAGCTTGGGTTTCAGCGGGAGTCTCTCCAATGAGCAGTTCTTC
CASSLGFSGSLSNEQFF
>.|.|TRBJ2-4|TRBV4-3
TGCGCCAGCAGCCAACCCCCGGTAAACATTCAGTACTTC
CASSQPPVNIQYF
>TRBD1|.|TRBJ2-4|TRBV19
TGTGCCAGTAGCCCGGGACAGGGCTATAAAAACATTCAGTACTTC
CASSPGQGYKNIQYF
>TRBD1|.|TRBJ1-2|TRBV28
TGTGCCAGCAGTCGAAACGTATTACAGGGGGCGCCGGGAAGAGATGGCTACACCTTC
CASSRNVLQGAPGRDGYTF
>.|.|TRBJ2-7|TRBV6-5
TGTGCCAGCAGCAGGACAGCCTATGTCGAGCAGTACTTC
CASSRTAYVEQYF
>.|.|TRBJ1-2|TRBV2
TGTGCCAGCAGTGCGAGCACTAACTATGGCTACACCTTC
CASSASTNYGYTF
>TRBD2|.|TRBJ2-1|TRBV7-8
TGTGCCAGCAGCTCCGAAGGACTAGCATTCCGGGGTGAGCAGTTCTTC
CASSSEGLAFRGEQFF
>TRBD1|.|TRBJ2-7|TRBV9
TGTGCCAGCAGCGTAGGGACAGGGAGTTCCTACGAGCAGTACTTC
CASSVGTGSSYEQYF
>.|.|TRBJ2-5|TRBV4-1
TGCGCCAGCAGCCAAGATACGGTTGGTGACTACCAAGAGACCCAGTACTTC
CASSQDTVGDYQETQYF
>.|.|TRBJ2-1|TRBV3-1/TRBV3-2
TGTGCCAGCAGCCAAGTGGGGCAGCGAAACAATGAGCAGTTCTTC
CASSQVGQRNNEQFF
>.|.|TRBJ2-3|TRBV25-1
TGTGCCAGCAGTGAGGCTAGGCAATCCTTAGATACGCAGTATTTT
CASSEARQSLDTQYF
>TRBD1|.|TRBJ1-5|TRBV19
TGTGCCAGTGGGGACAGGCGAAATCAGCCCCAGCATTTT
CASGDRRNQPQHF
>.|.|TRBJ2-3|TRBV7-9
TGTGCCAGCAGCTTAAGGGGGATTGGGGAAACATCGACCACAGATACGCAGTATTTT
CASSLRGIGETSTTDTQYF
>.|.|TRBJ2-3|TRBV7-2
TGTGCCAGCAGCTTAGCGAGGACGCAGTATTTT
CASSLARTQYF
>TRBD1|.|TRBJ1-4|TRBV7-7
TGTGCTAGCAGCTTAGGGACAGGGGTTGGTGAAAAACTGTTTTTT
CASSLGTGVGEKLFF
>.|.|TRBJ2-7|TRBV5-6
TGTGCCAGCAGCCCCCCGCAGGTGGCCCACGAGCAGTACTTC
CASSPPQVAHEQYF
>.|.|TRBJ2-1|TRBV19
TGTGCCAGTAGTATTGTGCCGAGTACTTCGACAGGGCAGTTCTTC
CASSIVPSTSTGQFF
>TRBD2|.|TRBJ2-1|TRBV5-1
TGCGCCAGCAGCTTCGGGAGGGTCCCTTACAATGAGCAGTTCTTC
CASSFGRVPYNEQFF
>TRBD2|.|TRBJ2-3|TRBV24-1
TGTGCCACCAGTGATTTGGGGACTAGCGGAAGCACAGATACGCAGTATTTT
CATSDLGTSGSTDTQYF
>TRBD1|.|TRBJ1-4|TRBV6-5
TGTGCCAGTACTGGCAGGGGGCGTGAAAAACTGTTTTTT
CASTGRGREKLFF
>.|.|TRBJ1-2|TRBV19
TGTGCCAGTAGGATCTCCGGGAGCTACTATGGCTACACCTTC
CASRISGSYYGYTF
>.|.|TRBJ2-7|TRBV11-2
TGTGCCAGCAGCTTAGCCGGGACTGCCTACGAGCAGTACTTC
CASSLAGTAYEQYF
>.|.|TRBJ2-7|TRBV28
TGTGCCAGCAGTTTATACGGGAGACCCCTCGTTGGCGAGCAGTACTTC
CASSLYGRPLVGEQYF
>TRBD1|.|TRBJ2-7|TRBV4-2
TGTGCCAGCAGCCTGACGGGACAGGGGAACTACGAGCAGTACTTC
CASSLTGQGNYEQYF
>.|.|TRBJ1-2|TRBV25-1
TGTTTCACCCCCGGGACAAAACCCGTGTGGGGCTACACCTTC
CFTPGTKPVWGYTF
>TRBD1|.|TRBJ1-2|TRBV7-9
TGTGCCAGCAGCTCGCCGGCGTCCTGGGGACAGGGTCTCTATGGCTACACCTTC
CASSSPASWGQGLYGYTF
>TRBD1|.|TRBJ2-2|TRBV28
TGTGCCAGCAGTTTAAGGGGACAGGGAAAAACCGGGGAGCTGTTTTTT
CASSLRGQGKTGELFF
>TRBD1|.|TRBJ1-2|TRBV7-9
TGTGCCAGCAGCGTGGACAGGGCGAGGGGCTACACCTTC
CASSVDRARGYTF
>.|.|TRBJ2-7|TRBV29-1
TGCAGCGTTGTAGGACAGACTATCTCCTACGAGCAGTACTTC
CSVVGQTISYEQYF
>.|.|TRBJ1-1|TRBV5-1
TGCGCCACCATGAGGGGAGGGGCGGACACTGAAGCTTTCTTT
CATMRGGADTEAFF
>TRBD1|once|TRBJ2-7|TRBV7-2
TGTGCCAGCAGCTTAGGTACAGGGGGCGGCTCCTACGAGCAGTACTTC
CASSLGTGGGSYEQYF
>TRBD1|.|TRBJ1-4|TRBV7-2
TGTGCCAGCAGCCAAAAAACAGGGGGAACTAATGAAAAACTGTTTTTT
CASSQKTGGTNEKLFF
>TRBD2|few|TRBJ2-7|TRBV5-1
TGCGCCAGCAGCTTGGACCCTACGACTAGCGGGGGCCGGGGCGAGCAGTACTTC
CASSLDPTTSGGRGEQYF
>TRBD2|.|TRBJ2-7|TRBV28
TGTGCCAGCAATAAAGCGGGAGTAGTTTACGAGCAGTACTTC
CASNKAGVVYEQYF
>.|once|TRBJ1-1|TRBV7-9
TGTGCCAGCAGCTCCGGACGGGGTACCCACCGTTTT
CASSSGRGTHRF
>TRBD2|.|TRBJ2-5|TRBV7-8
TGTGCCAGCAGCTTAGAACTAGCGGGGGTGGAGACCCAGTACTTC
CASSLELAGVETQYF
>TRBD1|.|TRBJ2-5|TRBV11-3
TGTGCCAGCAAGAAACAGGGGGCTTATGAGACCCAGTACTTC
CASKKQGAYETQYF
>.|.|TRBJ1-3|TRBV4-2
TGTGCCAGCAGAGTAGAGAGCTCTGGAAACACCATATATTTT
CASRVESSGNTIYF
>TRBD2|.|TRBJ2-5|TRBV14
TGTGCCAGCAGCCACGGACTAGCGGGGGGGCCTAGGAATAGTGAGACCCAGTACTTC
CASSHGLAGGPRNSETQYF
>.|.|TRBJ2-5|TRBV7-2
TGTGCCAGCAGCTTAGACAGGGCCATCCAAGAGACCCAGTACTTC
CASSLDRAIQETQYF
>.|few|TRBJ1-6|TRBV2
TGTGCCAGCACCCTAGGGCAGGGTATTGTATCCCTCCACTTT
CASTLGQGIVSLHF
>TRBD2|few|TRBJ2-1|TRBV6-5
TGTGCCAGCACCCGGACTAGCGCAGACTACAATGAGCAGTTCTTC
CASTRTSADYNEQFF